The rows below give T cell receptor beta chains drawn from one sample of a study of Ad26.COV2.S vaccination and SARS-CoV-2 variants. The protocol was immunoSEQ multiplex PCR, while the TCRdb copy is restricted to in-frame clones and leaves out a portion. In the table there are a few hundred thousand clones, about nine tenths of which are singletons. The sequencing here drew on peripheral blood, taken in a trial of Ad26.COV2.S vaccine versus placebo. The receptors were sampled from a person aged 18-60 years who received the Ad26.COV2.S COVID-19 vaccine or a placebo. The CDR3 runs from the conserved cysteine through the conserved F or W. Fields, in order: V gene, clone size, J gene, D gene, CDR3 DNA, CDR3 protein. A D gene is named only where the DNA matches it firmly. Size values are once, few and many counts, or a class for expanded clones, and some rows have none.

v_call: TRBV4-1
clone_size: .
j_call: TRBJ2-3
d_call: .
cdr3_nt: TGCGCCAGCAGCCAAGTAATGGGCGCGCAGTATTTT
cdr3_aa: CASSQVMGAQYF

v_call: TRBV2
clone_size: .
j_call: TRBJ1-5
d_call: .
cdr3_nt: TGTGCCAGCACCCAATTCCCGGGTCAGCCCCAGCATTTT
cdr3_aa: CASTQFPGQPQHF

v_call: TRBV5-4
clone_size: .
j_call: TRBJ2-3
d_call: TRBD1
cdr3_nt: TGTGCCAGCAGCCGCACAGGGGGCGGAGGGACAGATACGCAGTATTTT
cdr3_aa: CASSRTGGGGTDTQYF

v_call: TRBV30
clone_size: once
j_call: TRBJ1-5
d_call: TRBD1
cdr3_nt: TGTGCCTGGTCCTATGGCCCAGGGGGTCAGCCCCAGCATTTT
cdr3_aa: CAWSYGPGGQPQHF

v_call: TRBV6-5
clone_size: .
j_call: TRBJ1-1
d_call: .
cdr3_nt: TGTGCCAGCAGTACTGCAAGACAGCTCCACACTGAAGCTTTCTTT
cdr3_aa: CASSTARQLHTEAFF

v_call: TRBV5-1
clone_size: few
j_call: TRBJ2-2
d_call: .
cdr3_nt: TGCGCCAGCAGCTTGGTTTTAAACACCGGGGAGCTGTTTTTT
cdr3_aa: CASSLVLNTGELFF

v_call: TRBV30
clone_size: .
j_call: TRBJ2-7
d_call: TRBD2
cdr3_nt: TGTGCCTGGAAACCGGGACTAGCATCCTACGAGCAGTACTTC
cdr3_aa: CAWKPGLASYEQYF

v_call: TRBV5-4
clone_size: .
j_call: TRBJ2-2
d_call: .
cdr3_nt: TGTGCCAGCAGCTTGGGGGGGGCTAGCGTAAACACCGGGGAGCTGTTTTTT
cdr3_aa: CASSLGGASVNTGELFF

v_call: TRBV6-1
clone_size: .
j_call: TRBJ2-3
d_call: TRBD2
cdr3_nt: TGTGCCAGCAGTGAACTAGCGGGCCGCACAGATACGCAGTATTTT
cdr3_aa: CASSELAGRTDTQYF

v_call: TRBV29-1
clone_size: .
j_call: TRBJ2-3
d_call: .
cdr3_nt: TGCAGCGTTGATCCCGGAAACACAGATACGCAGTATTTT
cdr3_aa: CSVDPGNTDTQYF

v_call: TRBV3-1/TRBV3-2
clone_size: .
j_call: TRBJ2-1
d_call: .
cdr3_nt: TGTGCCAGCAGCCTGCGGGACAGTCACAATGAGCAGTTCTTC
cdr3_aa: CASSLRDSHNEQFF

v_call: TRBV5-4
clone_size: few
j_call: TRBJ2-1
d_call: TRBD2
cdr3_nt: TGTGCCAGCAGCTCTAGCGGGAGGCGCTCCTACAATGAGCAGTTCTTC
cdr3_aa: CASSSSGRRSYNEQFF

v_call: TRBV6-5
clone_size: .
j_call: TRBJ2-5
d_call: TRBD1
cdr3_nt: TGTGCCAGCAGCCGGACAGGGGGGCACCAAGAGACCCAGTACTTC
cdr3_aa: CASSRTGGHQETQYF

v_call: TRBV5-1
clone_size: .
j_call: TRBJ2-5
d_call: .
cdr3_nt: TGCGCCAGCAGCCCGAGTTTGAGGGAGACCCAGTACTTC
cdr3_aa: CASSPSLRETQYF

v_call: TRBV28
clone_size: .
j_call: TRBJ2-5
d_call: .
cdr3_nt: TGTGCCAGCAGTTTTTCGGGGCTTGAGACCCAGTACTTC
cdr3_aa: CASSFSGLETQYF

v_call: TRBV6-5
clone_size: once
j_call: TRBJ2-1
d_call: TRBD1
cdr3_nt: TGTGCCAGCAGGGGACAGGGGACAGGGGGGGAGCAGTTCTTC
cdr3_aa: CASRGQGTGGEQFF

v_call: TRBV27
clone_size: once
j_call: TRBJ2-7
d_call: TRBD2
cdr3_nt: TGTGCCAGCAGTCCAATCGGACTAGCGGGATCCTACGAGCAGTACTTC
cdr3_aa: CASSPIGLAGSYEQYF

v_call: TRBV27
clone_size: .
j_call: TRBJ1-2
d_call: TRBD1
cdr3_nt: TGTGCCAGCAGTCCCGACAGGGTGGATGGCTACACCTTC
cdr3_aa: CASSPDRVDGYTF

v_call: TRBV5-1
clone_size: .
j_call: TRBJ2-1
d_call: .
cdr3_nt: TGCGCCAGCAGCGGTATGGTCATCGGGAGCTCCTACAATGAGCAGTTCTTC
cdr3_aa: CASSGMVIGSSYNEQFF

v_call: TRBV14
clone_size: .
j_call: TRBJ1-2
d_call: .
cdr3_nt: TGTGCCAGCAGCGTAAGCGGTGAGGGTTATGGCTACACCTTC
cdr3_aa: CASSVSGEGYGYTF

v_call: TRBV7-2
clone_size: .
j_call: TRBJ1-2
d_call: .
cdr3_nt: TGTGCCAGCAGCTTAGTGGCCGGGACGTCTTGGAGTGGCTACACCTTC
cdr3_aa: CASSLVAGTSWSGYTF

v_call: TRBV24-1
clone_size: .
j_call: TRBJ2-5
d_call: .
cdr3_nt: TGTGCCACCAGTGACCCGGGACGCAGACAAGAGACCCAGTACTTC
cdr3_aa: CATSDPGRRQETQYF

v_call: TRBV12-5
clone_size: .
j_call: TRBJ2-3
d_call: .
cdr3_nt: TGTGCTAGTGGTCCGCCCCGGGGTCCTACTAGCACAGATACGCAGTATTTT
cdr3_aa: CASGPPRGPTSTDTQYF

v_call: TRBV2
clone_size: .
j_call: TRBJ1-1
d_call: .
cdr3_nt: TGTGCCAGCAGTGATCAGGGCAGGGTGGAAGCTTTCTTT
cdr3_aa: CASSDQGRVEAFF

v_call: TRBV10-3
clone_size: .
j_call: TRBJ1-1
d_call: TRBD1
cdr3_nt: TGTGCCATCAGTGAGTCGAAGTTTGCTCAAGTCCAGGGGGCGCGGGCTGAAGCTTTCTTT
cdr3_aa: CAISESKFAQVQGARAEAFF

v_call: TRBV3-1/TRBV3-2
clone_size: .
j_call: TRBJ2-3
d_call: TRBD2
cdr3_nt: TGTGCCAGCAGCCAAGATGCCGGGACTAGCGGAAATACGCAGTATTTT
cdr3_aa: CASSQDAGTSGNTQYF

v_call: TRBV5-1
clone_size: .
j_call: TRBJ1-1
d_call: .
cdr3_nt: TGCGCCAGCAGGTTAGATAACACTGAAGCTTTCTTT
cdr3_aa: CASRLDNTEAFF

v_call: TRBV5-4
clone_size: .
j_call: TRBJ2-7
d_call: .
cdr3_nt: TGTGCCAGCAGCTTCGAACAGGCTTCCCACGAGCAGTACTTC
cdr3_aa: CASSFEQASHEQYF

v_call: TRBV5-6
clone_size: .
j_call: TRBJ2-1
d_call: .
cdr3_nt: TGTGCCAGCAGCTTGTTCAATGAGCAGTTCTTC
cdr3_aa: CASSLFNEQFF

v_call: TRBV7-2
clone_size: .
j_call: TRBJ1-4
d_call: .
cdr3_nt: TGTGCCAGCAGCTTAGCGCCAACTAATGAAAAACTGTTTTTT
cdr3_aa: CASSLAPTNEKLFF

v_call: TRBV7-9
clone_size: .
j_call: TRBJ2-7
d_call: TRBD2
cdr3_nt: TGTGCCAGCAGCTGGGGGACTAGCGGATCCTACGAGCAGTACTTC
cdr3_aa: CASSWGTSGSYEQYF

v_call: TRBV28
clone_size: .
j_call: TRBJ2-1
d_call: TRBD2
cdr3_nt: TGTGCCAGCTTTCCGCTAGCGGGGTACAATGAGCAGTTCTTC
cdr3_aa: CASFPLAGYNEQFF

v_call: TRBV7-8
clone_size: .
j_call: TRBJ2-7
d_call: .
cdr3_nt: TGTGCCAGCAGCTTACTGGGGTTCTACGAGCAGTACTTC
cdr3_aa: CASSLLGFYEQYF

v_call: TRBV5-1
clone_size: .
j_call: TRBJ2-3
d_call: .
cdr3_nt: TGCGCCAGCAGCTTGGTTAGCCAAACCACAGATACGCAGTATTTT
cdr3_aa: CASSLVSQTTDTQYF

v_call: TRBV5-1
clone_size: few
j_call: TRBJ2-1
d_call: TRBD2
cdr3_nt: TGCGCCAGCAGCCTTGAGCCCGGGACTAGCGGATACAATGAGCAGTTCTTC
cdr3_aa: CASSLEPGTSGYNEQFF

v_call: TRBV10-3
clone_size: few
j_call: TRBJ1-6
d_call: .
cdr3_nt: TGTGCCATCAGTGAGACGGAACTCAATTCACCCCTCCACTTT
cdr3_aa: CAISETELNSPLHF

v_call: TRBV9
clone_size: .
j_call: TRBJ2-7
d_call: TRBD2
cdr3_nt: TGTGCCAGCAGCGTAGGAGCTAGCGGGTCGCAAGAGCAGTACTTC
cdr3_aa: CASSVGASGSQEQYF

v_call: TRBV11-2
clone_size: .
j_call: TRBJ1-2
d_call: .
cdr3_nt: TGTGCCAGCAGCTCCACAGGGTGGTATGGCTACACCTTC
cdr3_aa: CASSSTGWYGYTF

v_call: TRBV6-2/TRBV6-3
clone_size: .
j_call: TRBJ2-1
d_call: TRBD2
cdr3_nt: TGTGCCAGCAGTCTTACAAGGGGACTAGCGTTCAATGAGCAGTTCTTC
cdr3_aa: CASSLTRGLAFNEQFF

v_call: TRBV28
clone_size: .
j_call: TRBJ1-1
d_call: .
cdr3_nt: TGTGCCAGCAGTTTATATGGGGCTGAAGCTTTCTTT
cdr3_aa: CASSLYGAEAFF

v_call: TRBV4-1
clone_size: .
j_call: TRBJ2-3
d_call: .
cdr3_nt: TGCGCCAGCAGCCAAGATCCGGCGCCCAGCACAGATACGCAGTATTTT
cdr3_aa: CASSQDPAPSTDTQYF

v_call: TRBV28
clone_size: .
j_call: TRBJ2-7
d_call: TRBD1
cdr3_nt: TGTGCCAGCAGGGCCGGGACAGGGGGCAGTGAGCAGTACTTC
cdr3_aa: CASRAGTGGSEQYF

v_call: TRBV6-2/TRBV6-3
clone_size: .
j_call: TRBJ1-5
d_call: .
cdr3_nt: TGTGCCAGCAGCCCGGCGGGGGGCATTAGCAATCAGCCCCAGCATTTT
cdr3_aa: CASSPAGGISNQPQHF

v_call: TRBV6-6
clone_size: .
j_call: TRBJ1-3
d_call: .
cdr3_nt: TGTGCCAGCACCCAGTCTGGAAACACCATATATTTT
cdr3_aa: CASTQSGNTIYF

v_call: TRBV6-1
clone_size: .
j_call: TRBJ2-1
d_call: .
cdr3_nt: TGTGCCAGCAGTGAAGCCCAGACTAGGCCCTACAATGAGCAGTTCTTC
cdr3_aa: CASSEAQTRPYNEQFF

v_call: TRBV7-3
clone_size: .
j_call: TRBJ2-2
d_call: .
cdr3_nt: TGTGCCAGCAGCCCATGGGGGACCCAGAACACCGGGGAGCTGTTTTTT
cdr3_aa: CASSPWGTQNTGELFF

v_call: TRBV5-6
clone_size: few
j_call: TRBJ2-3
d_call: TRBD1
cdr3_nt: TGTGCCAGCAGCTTGGCGACAGGGGCTGATACGCAGTATTTT
cdr3_aa: CASSLATGADTQYF

v_call: TRBV11-2
clone_size: .
j_call: TRBJ2-3
d_call: .
cdr3_nt: TGTGCCAGCAGCTTGTTGGGAGCCAGGGAGACAGATACGCAGTATTTT
cdr3_aa: CASSLLGARETDTQYF

v_call: TRBV5-1
clone_size: .
j_call: TRBJ2-5
d_call: .
cdr3_nt: TGCGCCAGCAGCCTCCAAGAGACCCAGTACTTC
cdr3_aa: CASSLQETQYF

v_call: TRBV7-9
clone_size: .
j_call: TRBJ2-1
d_call: TRBD1
cdr3_nt: TGTGCCAGCAGCTTTGGACAGGGGATATTAAATGAGCAGTTCTTC
cdr3_aa: CASSFGQGILNEQFF

v_call: TRBV5-1
clone_size: .
j_call: TRBJ2-1
d_call: TRBD2
cdr3_nt: TGCGCCAGCAGCTTGGATGGCGGGAGGGCCTGGAATGAGCAGTTCTTC
cdr3_aa: CASSLDGGRAWNEQFF

v_call: TRBV7-6
clone_size: .
j_call: TRBJ2-1
d_call: TRBD1
cdr3_nt: TGTGCCAGCAGCCCAGACAGGGATAATGAGCAGTTCTTC
cdr3_aa: CASSPDRDNEQFF

v_call: TRBV19
clone_size: .
j_call: TRBJ2-1
d_call: .
cdr3_nt: TGTGCCAGTAGCCTACCCGGTCTTTTTGAGCAGTTCTTC
cdr3_aa: CASSLPGLFEQFF

v_call: TRBV4-2
clone_size: once
j_call: TRBJ1-4
d_call: .
cdr3_nt: TGTGCCAGCAGCCGGGCCGGGGACGGAAATGAAAAACTGTTTTTT
cdr3_aa: CASSRAGDGNEKLFF

v_call: TRBV9
clone_size: .
j_call: TRBJ1-2
d_call: .
cdr3_nt: TGTGCCAGCAGCGTAGTAGCGGGGGCGGGCGGCTACACCTTC
cdr3_aa: CASSVVAGAGGYTF

v_call: TRBV30
clone_size: .
j_call: TRBJ2-1
d_call: TRBD2
cdr3_nt: TGTGCCGGGAGGGCTAGCGGGAGGAATGAGCAGTTCTTC
cdr3_aa: CAGRASGRNEQFF

v_call: TRBV28
clone_size: once
j_call: TRBJ2-7
d_call: .
cdr3_nt: TGTGCCACGACCGACTTGACTTCCTACGAGCAGTACTTC
cdr3_aa: CATTDLTSYEQYF